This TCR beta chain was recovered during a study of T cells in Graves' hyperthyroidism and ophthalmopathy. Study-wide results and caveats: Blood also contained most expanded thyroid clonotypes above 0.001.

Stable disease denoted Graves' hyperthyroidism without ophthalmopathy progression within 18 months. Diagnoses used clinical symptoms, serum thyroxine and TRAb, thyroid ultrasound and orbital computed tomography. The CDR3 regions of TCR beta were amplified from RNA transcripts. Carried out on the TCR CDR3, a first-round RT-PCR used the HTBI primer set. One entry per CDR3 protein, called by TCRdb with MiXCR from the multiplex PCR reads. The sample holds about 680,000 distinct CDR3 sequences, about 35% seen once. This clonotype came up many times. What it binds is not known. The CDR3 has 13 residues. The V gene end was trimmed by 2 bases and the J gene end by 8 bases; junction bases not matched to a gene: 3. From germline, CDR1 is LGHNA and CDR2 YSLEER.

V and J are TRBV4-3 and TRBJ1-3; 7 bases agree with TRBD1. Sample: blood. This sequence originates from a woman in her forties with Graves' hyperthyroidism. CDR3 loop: CASSQNQGDTIYF. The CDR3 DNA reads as TGCGCCAGCAGCCAAAACCAGGGGGACACCATATATTTT.